The clone carrying this TCR beta chain was recorded a few times. Its target is not known. A much larger clone differs from this one at a single base, so this may be a read error. The entry originates in a study of blood T cells in healthy people across ages. Across the study: Using template switching, researchers captured about one barcoded beta molecule for each two T cells. General study points: A strong correlation between TCR beta diversity and naive T cell percentage was seen.

V was clipped by 8 bases and J by 5 bases; unmatched bases: 7. Germline V lookup: CDR1 MNHEY, CDR2 SVGAGI. This CDR3 region has 14 residues. Sample-barcoded 5' priming and a J-beta primer mix drove a second PCR of about 7 to 11 cycles. A template-switch adaptor that had 12 random nucleotides put a tag on each cDNA molecule. Each of the samples gave a minimum of 3 million paired-end reads that contained CDR3. Using its own MiXCR run on the 5' RACE reads, TCRdb lists one record per CDR3 protein. This sample yields 650,000 to 1,000,000 distinct CDR3 sequences, of which around 36% are seen a single time; 10% to 15% belongs to the top ten.

The specimen sequenced was blood. J is TRBJ2-1 and V is TRBV6-5; 9 nucleotides match TRBD1. This receptor was taken from a man between 18 and 29 years old in good health. The CDR3 nucleotides are TGTGCCAGCGGTTTGGGGACAGGGCACAATGAGCAGTTCTTC. Its protein product is CASGLGTGHNEQFF.